This T cell receptor beta chain emerged from a study of blood T cell repertoires in COVID-19. Using immunoSEQ multiplex PCR, the repertoire was profiled, and TCRdb retains in-frame clones only, with some absent. The sample lists about 250,000 clones, 70% to 90% occurring once. Germline V gene sequence: CDR1 LNHNV, CDR2 YYDKDF (reference sequence). V lost 3 bases, J lost 1 base, and 6 bases lay in between. There are 13 residues in the CDR3. J is TRBJ1-1 and V is TRBV15, with D hard to call. The receptor was derived from a middle-aged woman who had recovered from COVID-19. Sequenced material: peripheral blood. The CDR3 DNA sequence: TGTGCCACCAGCAGTAGACAGAACACTGAAGCTTTCTTT. It is translated as CATSSRQNTEAFF.